A selection of T cell receptor beta chains follows, all from one sample in a study of cytotoxic CD8 clonotypes in ibrutinib-treated CLL. Here immunoSEQ multiplex PCR was the method, and the copy in TCRdb shows in-frame clones only, minus some. The data show about 130,000 clones, 84% seen once. The material sequenced was PBMCs, taken after 24 months of ibrutinib treatment. The receptors derive from a human donor with chronic lymphocytic leukemia. The CDR3 runs from the conserved cysteine through the conserved F or W. Each record gives: D gene, V gene, J gene, clone size, CDR3 protein, CDR3 DNA. D genes are given only for firm matches. Clone size appears in some rows only: once, few, many, or a class for an expanded clone.

d_gene: TRBD2; v_gene: TRBV27; j_gene: TRBJ2-5; abundance: NA; CDR3aa: CASRGLAGRETQYF; CDR3nt: TGTGCCAGCCGGGGACTAGCGGGGAGAGAGACCCAGTACTTC
d_gene: NA; v_gene: TRBV6-5; j_gene: TRBJ1-6; abundance: NA; CDR3aa: CASSKGVKSPLHF; CDR3nt: TGTGCCAGCAGTAAGGGGGTAAAATCACCCCTCCACTTT
d_gene: TRBD2; v_gene: TRBV7-2; j_gene: TRBJ2-3; abundance: NA; CDR3aa: CASSSGLSRGGQGTDTQYF; CDR3nt: TGTGCCAGCAGCTCAGGCCTCTCCCGGGGGGGCCAAGGCACAGATACGCAGTATTTT
d_gene: NA; v_gene: TRBV10-3; j_gene: TRBJ2-5; abundance: NA; CDR3aa: CAISGRSGYQETQYF; CDR3nt: TGTGCCATCAGTGGCCGATCGGGGTACCAAGAGACCCAGTACTTC
d_gene: NA; v_gene: TRBV7-9; j_gene: TRBJ1-1; abundance: NA; CDR3aa: CASSLGQASTEAFF; CDR3nt: TGTGCCAGTAGCTTAGGGCAGGCCTCCACTGAAGCTTTCTTT
d_gene: NA; v_gene: TRBV11-2; j_gene: TRBJ1-2; abundance: NA; CDR3aa: CASSGTGFPSNYGYTF; CDR3nt: TGTGCCAGCAGCGGAACAGGGTTCCCCTCTAACTATGGCTACACCTTC
d_gene: NA; v_gene: TRBV16; j_gene: TRBJ1-2; abundance: NA; CDR3aa: CASSPSMGSGYGYTF; CDR3nt: TGTGCCAGCAGCCCGTCGATGGGATCCGGGTATGGCTACACCTTC
d_gene: NA; v_gene: TRBV18; j_gene: TRBJ1-2; abundance: once; CDR3aa: CASSPESGAYGYTF; CDR3nt: TGTGCCAGCTCACCCGAGTCAGGGGCCTATGGCTACACCTTC
d_gene: NA; v_gene: TRBV19; j_gene: TRBJ2-7; abundance: NA; CDR3aa: CASNGGARGEQYF; CDR3nt: TGTGCCAGTAATGGGGGGGCGCGGGGAGAGCAGTACTTC
d_gene: TRBD1; v_gene: TRBV27; j_gene: TRBJ2-7; abundance: few; CDR3aa: CASSPYVGGPYEQYF; CDR3nt: TGTGCCAGCAGCCCTTACGTAGGGGGCCCCTACGAGCAGTACTTC
d_gene: TRBD1; v_gene: TRBV18; j_gene: TRBJ2-7; abundance: once; CDR3aa: CASSPLGQGLSEQYF; CDR3nt: TGTGCCAGCTCACCACTGGGACAGGGTTTGTCCGAGCAGTACTTC
d_gene: TRBD1; v_gene: TRBV11-2; j_gene: TRBJ1-1; abundance: once; CDR3aa: CASSLAGTGGTEAFF; CDR3nt: TGTGCCAGCAGCTTAGCTGGGACAGGGGGCACTGAAGCTTTCTTT
d_gene: NA; v_gene: TRBV18; j_gene: TRBJ2-7; abundance: NA; CDR3aa: CASSPDLSGQPEQYF; CDR3nt: TGTGCCAGCTCGCCCGATCTTTCCGGACAGCCCGAGCAGTACTTC
d_gene: NA; v_gene: TRBV12-2; j_gene: TRBJ2-5; abundance: NA; CDR3aa: CASRPLGQSQETQYF; CDR3nt: TGTGCAAGTCGCCCATTGGGACAGTCCCAAGAGACCCAGTACTTC
d_gene: NA; v_gene: TRBV28; j_gene: TRBJ1-4; abundance: once; CDR3aa: CASSPPGMDEKLFF; CDR3nt: TGTGCCAGCAGTCCCCCGGGGATGGATGAAAAACTGTTTTTT
d_gene: NA; v_gene: TRBV19; j_gene: TRBJ2-3; abundance: NA; CDR3aa: CASSPGFTTDTQYF; CDR3nt: TGTGCCAGTAGTCCGGGCTTCACCACAGATACGCAGTATTTT
d_gene: TRBD1; v_gene: TRBV10-2; j_gene: TRBJ1-1; abundance: NA; CDR3aa: CASTIDRATEAFF; CDR3nt: TGCGCCAGCACCATTGACAGGGCCACTGAAGCTTTCTTT
d_gene: NA; v_gene: TRBV5-1; j_gene: TRBJ1-2; abundance: NA; CDR3aa: CASRQGPDNYGYTF; CDR3nt: TGCGCCAGCAGGCAAGGGCCCGATAACTATGGCTACACCTTC
d_gene: NA; v_gene: TRBV2; j_gene: TRBJ1-2; abundance: once; CDR3aa: CASIERNYGYTF; CDR3nt: TGTGCCAGCATAGAACGTAACTATGGCTACACCTTC
d_gene: NA; v_gene: TRBV27; j_gene: TRBJ2-7; abundance: NA; CDR3aa: CASRNRLGGSYEQYF; CDR3nt: TGTGCCAGCAGAAACAGACTAGGAGGGTCCTACGAGCAGTACTTC
d_gene: NA; v_gene: TRBV14; j_gene: TRBJ1-1; abundance: NA; CDR3aa: CASSLRWGLEAFF; CDR3nt: TGTGCCAGCAGCCTGCGATGGGGCCTTGAAGCTTTCTTT